This TCR beta chain stems from a study of blood T cell repertoires in COVID-19. Study in general: Material from acute and convalescent COVID-19 was sourced from the United States, Italy and Spain. PBMCs, B-cell-depleted T cells, or T cells were the source of the cDNA or gDNA that made up the material.

Authors' processing steps: Estimation of nucleated cell counts relied on the amplification of reference gene primers. Sequenced by immunoSEQ multiplex PCR; TCRdb stores in-frame clones only, minus some. V, J and clone size were drawn from that table, and D and trimming were deduced from the DNA. Here the sample spans about 310,000 clones, around 90% being singletons. This CDR3 has 15 residues. Germline CDR1 and CDR2: LNHDA and SQIVND (reference sequence). Trimming stripped 4 bases from V and 3 bases from J, with 13 bases between. The sequencing input was peripheral blood. The receptor's source is a man over 45 with active or convalescent COVID-19. The rearrangement uses TRBV19 and TRBJ1-5; D possibly corresponds to TRBD1 (6 bases). CDR3 loop: CASSTLDRTNQPQHF. The CDR3, as DNA: TGTGCCAGTAGTACCCTCGACAGGACCAATCAGCCCCAGCATTTT.